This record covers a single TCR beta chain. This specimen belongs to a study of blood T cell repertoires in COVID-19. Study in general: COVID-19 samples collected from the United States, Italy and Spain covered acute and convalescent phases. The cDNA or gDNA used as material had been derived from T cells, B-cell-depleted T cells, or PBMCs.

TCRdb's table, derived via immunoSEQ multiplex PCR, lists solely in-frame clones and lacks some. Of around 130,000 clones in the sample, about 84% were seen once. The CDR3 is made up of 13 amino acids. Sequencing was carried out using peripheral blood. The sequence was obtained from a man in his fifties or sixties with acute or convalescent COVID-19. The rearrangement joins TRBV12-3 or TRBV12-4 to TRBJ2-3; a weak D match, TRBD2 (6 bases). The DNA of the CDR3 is TGTGCAAGCTGTCCGGGAGTCGCAGATACGCAGTATTTT. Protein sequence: CASCPGVADTQYF.